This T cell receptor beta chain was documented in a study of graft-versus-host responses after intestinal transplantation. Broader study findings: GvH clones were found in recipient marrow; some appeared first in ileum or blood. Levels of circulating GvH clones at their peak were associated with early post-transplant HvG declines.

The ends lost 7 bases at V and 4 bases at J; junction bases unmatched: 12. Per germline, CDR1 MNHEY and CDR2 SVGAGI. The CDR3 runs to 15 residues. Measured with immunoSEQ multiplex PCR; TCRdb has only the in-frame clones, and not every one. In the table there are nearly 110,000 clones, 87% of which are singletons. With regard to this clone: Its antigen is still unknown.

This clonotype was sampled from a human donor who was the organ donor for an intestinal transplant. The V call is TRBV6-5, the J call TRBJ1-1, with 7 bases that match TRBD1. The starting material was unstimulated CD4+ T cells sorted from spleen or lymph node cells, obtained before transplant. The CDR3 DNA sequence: TGTGCCAGCATTAAGAGTCAGGGGGGCGGCACTGAAGCTTTCTTT. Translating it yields CASIKSQGGGTEAFF.